This record looks at one TCR beta chain sequence and its context. Its antigen is not identified. The germline V and J ends were trimmed by 5 bases and 0 bases, with 10 bases remaining between them. This CDR3 contains 14 residues. Germline values: CDR1 LNHDA, CDR2 SQIVND (reference sequence). The table came from immunoSEQ multiplex PCR; TCRdb's copy has only in-frame clones and leaves some out. The repertoire holds some 2,000 clones, approximately 34% seen once, with about 10% in the top ten. This sample was taken from a study of PD-L1 blockade in urothelial cancer. Study-level findings and limits: More tumor-infiltrating T lymphocytes occurred in patients with durable benefit.

The clonotype was recovered from a man aged 45-60 years with urothelial cancer. The chain carries TRBV19 and TRBJ1-1; D perhaps matches TRBD1 (5 bases). The specimen comprised tumor tissue, sampled before atezolizumab (anti-PD-L1) treatment. CDR3 DNA: TGTGCCAGTAGTCCTGGGACGGTGAACACTGAAGCTTTCTTT. This encodes CASSPGTVNTEAFF.